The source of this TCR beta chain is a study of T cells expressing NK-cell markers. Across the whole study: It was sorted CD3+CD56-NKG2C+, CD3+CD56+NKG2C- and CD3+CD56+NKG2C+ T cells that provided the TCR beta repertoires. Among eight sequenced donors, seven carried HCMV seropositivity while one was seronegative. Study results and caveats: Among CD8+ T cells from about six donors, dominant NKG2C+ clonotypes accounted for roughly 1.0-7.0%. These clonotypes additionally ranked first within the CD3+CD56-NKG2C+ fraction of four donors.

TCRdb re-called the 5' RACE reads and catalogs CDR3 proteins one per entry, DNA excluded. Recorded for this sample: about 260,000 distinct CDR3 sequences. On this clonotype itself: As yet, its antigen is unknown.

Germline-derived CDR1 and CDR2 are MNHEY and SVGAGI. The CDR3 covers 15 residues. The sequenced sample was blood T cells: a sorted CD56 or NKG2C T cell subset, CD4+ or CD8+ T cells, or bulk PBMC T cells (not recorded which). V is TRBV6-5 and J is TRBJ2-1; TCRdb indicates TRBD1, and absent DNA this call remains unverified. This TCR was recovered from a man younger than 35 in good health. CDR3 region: CASSLGPGTYNEQFF.